Described below is a single T cell receptor beta chain sequence and its context. As yet, its antigen is unknown. The sample originates from a study of cytomegalovirus exposure and HLA in healthy donors. On the study more broadly: There were 100 million to 130 million unique TCR beta sequences, drawn from about 190 million T cells, in an earlier analysis.

Use of 60 Vbeta and 13 Jbeta primers characterized the PCR. Generated by immunoSEQ multiplex PCR, the TCRdb table keeps only in-frame clones and is missing some. The sample gives approximately 170,000 clones, over 70% of which show up once; 1.3% is in the top ten. General study points: Rarity characterized most TCR sequences, yet some public TCRs appeared in many donors. For most TCR beta V segments, an earlier analysis put the productive rate at about 87% or about 30% of the time. Reports indicated that the classifier achieved high specificity and sensitivity in diagnosing cytomegalovirus status.

The CDR3 is 14 residues long. In germline, CDR1 is SGHNT, CDR2 YYREEE (reference sequence). V gave up 1 base and J gave up 3 bases; unmatched junction bases: 3. The source is a man in his fifties in good health and CMV-seropositive. The chain joins TRBV5-4 to TRBJ2-5, with 7 bases that match TRBD1. The sequenced sample was PBMCs. CDR3 region: CASSLTGTEETQYF. The CDR3 coding sequence is TGTGCCAGCAGCTTGACCGGGACAGAAGAGACCCAGTACTTC.